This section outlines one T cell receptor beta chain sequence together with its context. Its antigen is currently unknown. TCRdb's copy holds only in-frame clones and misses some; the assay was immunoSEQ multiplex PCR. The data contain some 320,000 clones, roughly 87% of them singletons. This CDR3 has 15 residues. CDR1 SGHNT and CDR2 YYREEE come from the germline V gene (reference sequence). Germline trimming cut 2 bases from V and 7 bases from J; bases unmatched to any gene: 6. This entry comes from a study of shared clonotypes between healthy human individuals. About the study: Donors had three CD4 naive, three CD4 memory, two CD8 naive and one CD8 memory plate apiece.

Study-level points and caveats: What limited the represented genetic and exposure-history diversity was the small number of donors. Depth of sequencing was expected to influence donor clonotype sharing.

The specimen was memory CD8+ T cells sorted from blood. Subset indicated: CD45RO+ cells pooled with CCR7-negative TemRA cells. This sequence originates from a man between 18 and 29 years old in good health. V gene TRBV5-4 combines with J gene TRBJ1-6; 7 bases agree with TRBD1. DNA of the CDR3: TGTGCCAGCAGCTTACAGGGGATCCCAAATTCACCCCTCCACTTT. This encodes CASSLQGIPNSPLHF. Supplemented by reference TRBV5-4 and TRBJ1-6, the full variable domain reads ETGVTQSPTHLIKTRGQQVTLRCSSQSGHNTVSWYQQALGQGPQFIFQYYREEENGRGNFPPRFSGLQFPNYSSELNVNALELDDSALYLCASSLQGIPNSPLHFGNGTRLTVT.